This T cell receptor (beta chain) was identified in a study of blood T cell repertoires in COVID-19. Study as a whole: Italy, Spain and the United States were the sources of the convalescent and acute COVID-19 samples. T cells, B-cell-depleted T cells, or PBMCs provided the cDNA or gDNA that served as material.

V dropped 2 bases and J dropped 4 bases, with 15 bases sitting between them. This CDR3 comprises 16 residues. Germline CDR1 SNHLY, CDR2 FYNNEI. TCRdb's copy holds only in-frame clones and misses some; the assay was immunoSEQ multiplex PCR. The repertoire holds under 300,000 clones, with about four fifths as singletons. The receptor comes from an elderly man with acute or convalescent COVID-19. The chain is built from TRBV2 and TRBJ1-5; possible D gene TRBD1, 5 bases. The specimen was peripheral blood. As DNA, the CDR3 is TGTGCCAGCAGTGAATTTGTGACAGAATTGAATCAGCCCCAGCATTTT. It is translated as CASSEFVTELNQPQHF.